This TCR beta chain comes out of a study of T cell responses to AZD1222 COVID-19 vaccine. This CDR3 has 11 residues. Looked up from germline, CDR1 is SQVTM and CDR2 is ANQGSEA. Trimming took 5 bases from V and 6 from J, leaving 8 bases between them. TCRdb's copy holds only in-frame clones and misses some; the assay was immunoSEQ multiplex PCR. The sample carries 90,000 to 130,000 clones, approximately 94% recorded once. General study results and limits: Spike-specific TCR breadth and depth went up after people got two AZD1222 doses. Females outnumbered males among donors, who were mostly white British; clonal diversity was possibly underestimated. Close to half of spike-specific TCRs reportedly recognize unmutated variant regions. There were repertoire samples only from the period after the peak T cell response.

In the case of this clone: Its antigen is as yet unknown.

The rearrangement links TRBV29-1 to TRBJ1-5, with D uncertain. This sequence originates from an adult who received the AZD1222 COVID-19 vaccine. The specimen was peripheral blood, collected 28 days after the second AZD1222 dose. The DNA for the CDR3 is TGCAGCGTTCTTACGGGTCAGCCCCAGCATTTT. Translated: CSVLTGQPQHF.